A single T cell receptor beta chain is shown here with its context. This clonotype was counted many times. No cognate antigen has been identified for it. Base qualities are not at hand, and no much larger clone is one base apart. The CDR3 starts with the cysteine, ends with the phenylalanine, and has 13 residues. The sequence is cut down to CDR3 DNA, 39 bases in frame from base 1. V is cut by 7 bases and J by 0 bases, and the space between the germline ends is 7 bases. From the germline V gene, CDR1 is MNHEY and CDR2 is SVGEGT. TCR beta CDR3 regions were amplified from RNA transcripts for repertoire sequencing. The first round of RT-PCR was done with HTBI primers and the Qiagen OneStep RT-PCR kit, and was followed by a second round of multiplex PCR, then size selection and purification. The libraries underwent paired-end sequencing with 100 bp reads on an Illumina HiSeq2000. In the paper's pipeline: SOAPnuke was used to process the reads, removing any read that contained adapters or uncalled bases, had a mean Phred below 15, or lacked an exact match to the constant primer or identifier. High-quality paired reads were merged with COPE v1.2.5. Unique nucleotide sequences were defined as clonotypes and aligned to IMGT TRB V, D and J references using MiTCR v1.1. The analysis was limited to V-J combinations with a frequency above 0.0001, which together covered 99% to 99.2% of the repertoires. A TCR clonal expansion and chaos score per V-J combination was defined as the ratio of F50 clonal expansion to chaos observed in the TCRdist matrix. Welch's t-statistics and random forest were used to reduce the features to 10 to 15 V-J combinations, which were then used as input to a naive Bayes classifier. Thyroid-blood repertoire similarity was quantified with the Morisita-Horn index. TCRdb redid the processing of the public reads, applying fastp at Q25 and MiXCR, and retained in-frame beta chains. Every CDR3 protein is listed once, alongside the most common genes and DNA of its rows. The V and J calls reflect TCRdb's pipeline rather than the authors' work. The sample includes 450,000 to 600,000 distinct CDR3 sequences, with under 40% observed a single time. The ten largest clonotypes hold about 4.2% of the sample.

These data come from a study of Graves' ophthalmopathy and Graves' hyperthyroidism listed by TCRdb under 2018. Broadly, across the study: Hyperthyroidism was considered stable if no progression to ophthalmopathy occurred within 18 months of follow-up. For independent validation, a separate cohort was made up of approximately 19 hyperthyroidism patients plus 17 patients who later progressed from hyperthyroidism to ophthalmopathy. T-cell repertoires of thyroid tissue and blood were compared in six or seven hyperthyroidism patients. In total, 120 to 150 blood samples were TCR-sequenced: around 42 ophthalmopathy, about 75 hyperthyroidism and some 17 hyperthyroidism-to-ophthalmopathy patients. Once sampling was done, hyperthyroidism patients were given methimazole at a starting dose of 30 mg daily, while ophthalmopathy patients were given high-dose intravenous methylprednisolone. TCR beta repertoire signatures were used to distinguish Graves' ophthalmopathy from Graves' hyperthyroidism and to predict progression to ophthalmopathy. To explore V-J signatures that distinguish ophthalmopathy from hyperthyroidism, a discovery set of more than 90 patients was enrolled, made up of approximately 45 with ophthalmopathy and roughly 57 with stable hyperthyroidism.

Hyperthyroidism patients were newly diagnosed, with disease duration under 2 months, and aged 18 to 65 years. Patients with other autoimmune diseases, uncontrolled infections, pregnancy or lactation were excluded. Diagnosis was based on clinical symptoms, serum thyroxine, TRAb, thyroid ultrasound and orbital computed tomography. Total RNA was extracted with Trizol reagent and quality-checked on an Agilent 2100 Bioanalyzer. Overall study outcomes, separate from this receptor: Most expanded thyroid clonotypes with frequency above 0.001 were also detected in blood, suggesting blood repertoires may reflect the thyroid immune response. No statistical method was used to set the sample size in advance, and the investigators knew which group each participant was assigned to. In cross-validation, the 13-signature model distinguished ophthalmopathy from stable hyperthyroidism with approximately 90% sensitivity and roughly 81% specificity, while in the test set the corresponding values were roughly 80% and 75%. In validation, the model predicted ophthalmopathy progression with about 64% sensitivity and less than 80% specificity; some twelve predicted patients were CT-confirmed with GO in a median of approximately 6.5 months.

The specimen was peripheral blood or thyroid tissue (not recorded which). The sequence came from an adult man with Graves' hyperthyroidism. Rearrangement joined TRBV6-2 or TRBV6-3 to TRBJ1-3; the D gene remains uncertain. This receptor carries the CDR3 CASMRSSGNTIYF. At the DNA level, the sequence is TGTGCCAGCATGAGAAGCTCTGGAAACACCATATATTTT.